The next 16 T cell receptor beta chains were all read from a single sample in a study of cytomegalovirus exposure and HLA in healthy donors (dated by TCRdb to 2017 to 2019). The library was obtained by the immunoSEQ multiplex PCR assay. For the multiplex PCR, a mixture combining 60 forward primers for TCR Vbeta segments and 13 reverse primers for TCR Jbeta segments was used. In TCRdb, the immuneACCESS table is reduced to in-frame sequences with V and J assigned. These tables do not hold every clone; where another copy was compared, an unresolved V gene accounts for under half, and the others remain unexplained. The sample table contains about 170,000 clones; only one count was recorded for roughly 80% of them. The ten largest account for over 2% of the sample. The specimen was PBMCs. The receptors come from a male donor in good health and CMV-seronegative.

This clone was detected a few times. CDR3 nucleotide sequence: TGCGCCAGCAGCCAATCGGGGGGCACTTATAATGAAAAACTGTTTTTT. Its protein product is CASSQSGGTYNEKLFF. This chain connects TRBV5-1 to TRBJ1-4; possible D gene TRBD1, 6 bases. The germline V gene has CDR1 SGHRS and CDR2 YFSETQ. Trimming removed 4 bases at V and 4 bases at J, with 17 bases between. The CDR3 covers 16 residues.

The gene calls are TRBV11-2 and TRBJ2-7; 7 positions agree with TRBD1. Trimming at V came to 1 base and at J to 3 bases, leaving 3 bases not matched to a gene. The CDR3 is made up of 14 amino acids. Germline V gene data show CDR1 as SGHAT and CDR2 as FQNNGV. The CDR3 DNA sequence: TGTGCCAGCAGCTTAGTTGGGACAGACTACGAGCAGTACTTC. Encoded protein: CASSLVGTDYEQYF.

This chain joins TRBV27 and TRBJ2-1; TRBD2 agrees at 8 bases. This CDR3 is 18 amino acids long. Losses at the gene ends were 6 bases for V and 3 bases for J; bases not matched to a gene: 16. The V gene's germline CDR1 is MNHEY and CDR2 SMNVEV (reference sequence). The CDR3 DNA reads as TGTGCCAGCAGCCGACTGCCCCCCGGGACTAGAGTCTACAATGAGCAGTTCTTC. Its translation: CASSRLPPGTRVYNEQFF.

This clone was seen only once. The chain employs TRBV7-9 and TRBJ1-1, with 10 positions matching TRBD1. Germline trimming cut 4 bases from V and 4 bases from J; bases unmatched to any gene: 6. The CDR3 totals 15 residues. CDR1 and CDR2 (germline): SEHNR, FQNEAQ (reference sequence). DNA for the CDR3: TGTGCCAGCAGCTGGGGGACAGGGGTCGTCACTGAAGCTTTCTTT. Its protein product is CASSWGTGVVTEAFF.

The chain carries TRBV6-6 and TRBJ1-2, with a possible D match to TRBD1 (5 bases). CDR1 is MNHNY and CDR2 is SVGAGI in the germline V gene (reference sequence). The CDR3 extends over 15 amino acids. V was trimmed by 5 bases and J by 7 bases, leaving 20 bases between them. CDR3 bases: TGTGCCAGCAGTCCCCCCCAGGACGGGACTATTGGCTACACCTTC. The encoded protein is CASSPPQDGTIGYTF.

The J gene is TRBJ1-1, the V gene TRBV7-8, with 7 bases lining up with TRBD1. Germline CDR1 SGHVS, CDR2 FQNEAQ. V shed 5 bases, J shed 5 bases, and the junction held 11 bases outside the gene matches. The CDR3 spans 15 residues. The CDR3 loop is CASSHDRVGRTEAFF. In nucleotides, the CDR3 is TGTGCCAGCAGCCACGACAGGGTCGGACGGACTGAAGCTTTCTTT.

This clone occurred a few times. The chain combines TRBV2 with TRBJ2-1, with D maybe TRBD2 (5 bases). V was trimmed by 2 bases and J by 9 bases, leaving 8 bases between them. The V gene's germline CDR1 is SNHLY and CDR2 FYNNEI. This CDR3 comprises 12 residues. In DNA, the CDR3 is TGTGCCAGCAGTGAAATCGGAGGTGAGCAGTTCTTC. Translating gives CASSEIGGEQFF.

This clone occurred once. The V and J genes are TRBV4-3 and TRBJ1-4; no firm D call. The CDR3 consists of 16 residues. Germline V gives CDR1 LGHNA, CDR2 YSLEER. Trimming cost V 3 bases and J 4 bases, with 15 bases left between them. The CDR3 spells CASSHAPDSYNEKLFF. The CDR3 nucleotides read TGCGCCAGCAGCCACGCCCCTGACTCCTATAATGAAAAACTGTTTTTT.

The chain employs TRBV2 and TRBJ2-3, with 8 bases identical to TRBD2. CDR1 is SNHLY, CDR2 FYNNEI, per germline. Trimming at V came to 7 bases and at J to 9 bases, leaving 12 bases not matched to a gene. There are 14 residues in the CDR3. The CDR3 nucleotides read TGTGCCAGCAAGGGCCTAGCGGGCGAAGGGACGCAGTATTTT. It encodes CASKGLAGEGTQYF.

This rearrangement joins TRBV4-1 to TRBJ2-5, with TRBD1 as a possible D gene (6 bases). The CDR3 has 13 amino acids. In germline, CDR1 is MGHRA, CDR2 YSYEKL. The V end was cut by 6 bases, the J end by 5 bases, with 13 bases between. In DNA, the CDR3 is TGCGCCAGCAGGCAACAGGGCATGGAGACCCAGTACTTC. This gives the protein CASRQQGMETQYF.

This chain uses TRBV30 with TRBJ1-2; tentative D call: TRBD1 (6 bases). Per the germline V gene, CDR1 is GTSNPN and CDR2 is SVGIG (reference sequence). V gave up 3 bases and J gave up 6 bases, with 14 bases separating them. The CDR3 consists of 13 residues. The CDR3 reads CAWRPTGQHGYTF. CDR3 bases: TGTGCCTGGAGGCCAACAGGGCAGCATGGCTACACCTTC.

The rearrangement links TRBV19 to TRBJ1-5; 11 bases line up with TRBD1. The V and J ends lost 5 bases and 6 bases, in that order; junction bases with no gene match: 9. There are 16 residues in the CDR3. CDR1 and CDR2 (germline): LNHDA, SQIVND (reference sequence). The CDR3 DNA follows: TGTGCCAGTAGTCCGTGGACAGGGGGCGTCGGTCAGCCCCAGCATTTT. Amino acid sequence: CASSPWTGGVGQPQHF.

The rearrangement links TRBV5-6 to TRBJ2-2; no clear D. V shed 0 bases and J shed 4 bases, with 13 bases lying between them. Germline CDR1 and CDR2: SGHDT and YYEEEE. This CDR3 is 16 amino acids long. The CDR3 loop reads CASSLEKRLSTGELFF. For the CDR3, the DNA is TGTGCCAGCAGCTTGGAAAAACGGTTGAGCACCGGGGAGCTGTTTTTT.

In this sample, this clone turned up once. The gene calls are TRBV6-1 and TRBJ2-2; 7 bases are a match to TRBD1. In germline, CDR1 is MNHNS, CDR2 SASEGT. There are 16 residues in the CDR3. V lost 3 bases, J lost 2 bases, and 6 bases stayed unmatched. CDR3 sequence: CASSDPGQANTGELFF. The CDR3 nucleotides are TGTGCCAGCAGTGACCCCGGACAGGCTAACACCGGGGAGCTGTTTTTT.

J is TRBJ1-2 and V is TRBV10-1; D is possibly TRBD1 (5 bases). The CDR3 consists of 14 residues. V lost 2 bases and J 4 bases, leaving 11 bases between the germline ends. The germline CDR1 and CDR2 sequences are WNHNN and SYGVQD (reference sequence). The CDR3, as DNA: TGCGCCAGCAGTGAGAGGGGAAGTGGCTATGGCTACACCTTC. Translating it yields CASSERGSGYGYTF.

This clone came up once. The chain employs TRBV2 and TRBJ2-2; TRBD1 matches at 9 bases. Germline V gene sequence: CDR1 SNHLY, CDR2 FYNNEI. The CDR3 has 14 amino acids. V lost 7 bases to trimming and J lost 6 bases; unmatched junction nucleotides: 6. The CDR3 sequence is CASTRDRDAGELFF. CDR3 sequence (DNA): TGTGCCAGCACCCGGGACAGGGACGCCGGGGAGCTGTTTTTT.